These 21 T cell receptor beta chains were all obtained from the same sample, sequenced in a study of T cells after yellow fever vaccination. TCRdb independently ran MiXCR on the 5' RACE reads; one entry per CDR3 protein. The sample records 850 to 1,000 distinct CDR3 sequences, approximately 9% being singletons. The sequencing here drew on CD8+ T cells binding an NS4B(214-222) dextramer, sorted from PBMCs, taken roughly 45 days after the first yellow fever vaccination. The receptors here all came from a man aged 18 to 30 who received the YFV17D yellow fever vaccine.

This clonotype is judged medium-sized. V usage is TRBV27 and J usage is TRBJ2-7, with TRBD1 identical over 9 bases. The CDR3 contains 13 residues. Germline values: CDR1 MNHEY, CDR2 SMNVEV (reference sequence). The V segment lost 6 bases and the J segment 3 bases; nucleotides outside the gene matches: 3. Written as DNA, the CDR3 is TGTGCCAGCAGGGGGGGACAGGGCTACGAGCAGTACTTC. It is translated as CASRGGQGYEQYF.

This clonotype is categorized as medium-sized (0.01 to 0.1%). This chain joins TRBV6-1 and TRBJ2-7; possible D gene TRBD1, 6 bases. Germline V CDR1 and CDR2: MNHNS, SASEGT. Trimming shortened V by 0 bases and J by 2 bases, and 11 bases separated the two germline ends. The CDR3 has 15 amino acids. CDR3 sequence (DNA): TGTGCCAGCAGTGAAGCCACAGGGATTGCCTACGAGCAGTACTTC. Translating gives CASSEATGIAYEQYF.

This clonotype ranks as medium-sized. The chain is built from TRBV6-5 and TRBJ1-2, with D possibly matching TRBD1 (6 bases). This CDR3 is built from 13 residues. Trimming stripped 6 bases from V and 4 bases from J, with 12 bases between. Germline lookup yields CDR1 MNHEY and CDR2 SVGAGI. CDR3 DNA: TGTGCCAGCAGCTCGAGGGACACCTATGGCTACACCTTC. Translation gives CASSSRDTYGYTF.

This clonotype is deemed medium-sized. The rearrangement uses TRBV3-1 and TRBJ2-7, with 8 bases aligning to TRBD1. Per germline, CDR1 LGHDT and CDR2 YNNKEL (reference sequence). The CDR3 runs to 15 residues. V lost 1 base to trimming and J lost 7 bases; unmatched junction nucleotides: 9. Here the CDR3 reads CASSQGATGAWEQYF. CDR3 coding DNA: TGTGCCAGCAGCCAAGGCGCGACAGGGGCATGGGAGCAGTACTTC.

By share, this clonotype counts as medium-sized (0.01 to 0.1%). The CDR3 loop reads CASSLAASGYEQYF. The CDR3 bases are TGTGCCAGCAGCTTGGCTGCTAGCGGCTACGAGCAGTACTTC. The chain joins TRBV5-4 to TRBJ2-7; 7 nucleotides match TRBD2. CDR3 length: 14 amino acids. Germline V gene lookup returns CDR1 SGHNT and CDR2 YYREEE (reference sequence). Trimming took 0 bases from V and 3 from J; bases not matched to a gene: 3.

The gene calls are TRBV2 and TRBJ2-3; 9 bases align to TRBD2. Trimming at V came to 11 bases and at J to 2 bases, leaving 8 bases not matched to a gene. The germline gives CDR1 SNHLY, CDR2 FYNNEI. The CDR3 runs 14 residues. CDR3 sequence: CAPVSSGVTDTQYF. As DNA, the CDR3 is TGTGCCCCCGTCTCTAGCGGGGTCACAGATACGCAGTATTTT.

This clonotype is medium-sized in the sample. The CDR3 is CASSQGGPAAYEQYF. DNA of the CDR3: TGTGCCAGCAGCCAAGGCGGCCCCGCCGCCTACGAGCAGTACTTC. The chain links TRBV4-2 to TRBJ2-7; D not certain. Trimming took 1 base from V and 2 from J, leaving 12 bases between them. The CDR3 extends over 15 amino acids. Germline values: CDR1 LGHNA, CDR2 YNFKEQ.

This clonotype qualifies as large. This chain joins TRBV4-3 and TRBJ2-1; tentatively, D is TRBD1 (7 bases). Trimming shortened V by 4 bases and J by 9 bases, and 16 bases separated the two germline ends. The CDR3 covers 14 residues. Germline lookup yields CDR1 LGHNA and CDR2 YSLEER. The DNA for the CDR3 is TGCGCCAGCAGCCCCTACTCAGGGGGAGGTGAGCAGTTCTTC. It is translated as CASSPYSGGGEQFF.

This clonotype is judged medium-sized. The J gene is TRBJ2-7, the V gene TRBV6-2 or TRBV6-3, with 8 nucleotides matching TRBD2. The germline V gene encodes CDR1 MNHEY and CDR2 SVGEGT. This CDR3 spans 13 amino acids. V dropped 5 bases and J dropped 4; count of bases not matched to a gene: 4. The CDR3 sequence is CASSPGGGYEQYV. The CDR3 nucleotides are TGTGCCAGCAGTCCCGGCGGGGGGTACGAGCAGTACGTC.

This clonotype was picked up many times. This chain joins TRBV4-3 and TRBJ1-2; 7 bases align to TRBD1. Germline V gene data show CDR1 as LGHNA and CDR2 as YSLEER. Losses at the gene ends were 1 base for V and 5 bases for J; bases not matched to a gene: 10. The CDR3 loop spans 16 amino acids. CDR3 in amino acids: CASSQVTETGPYGYTF. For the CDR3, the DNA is TGCGCCAGCAGCCAAGTAACGGAGACAGGGCCGTATGGCTACACCTTC.

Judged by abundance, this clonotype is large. The CDR3 protein is CASSVGSPSYEQYF. CDR3 nucleotides: TGTGCCAGCAGCGTAGGGTCCCCCTCCTACGAGCAGTACTTC. The chain uses TRBV9 and TRBJ2-7; D call uncertain. The CDR3 runs to 14 residues. The V gene lost 0 bases and the J gene lost 0 bases, with 7 bases spanning the gap. The germline gives CDR1 SGDLS, CDR2 YYNGEE.

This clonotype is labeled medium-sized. In DNA, the CDR3 is TGTGCCAGCAGTGGCGGGGGGGCCTACGAGCAGTACTTC. Translation gives CASSGGGAYEQYF. The gene calls are TRBV27 and TRBJ2-7; 9 bases match TRBD2. The trim removed 5 bases at V and 2 bases at J, leaving 1 base unmatched. This CDR3 spans 13 amino acids. Per germline, CDR1 MNHEY and CDR2 SMNVEV (reference sequence).

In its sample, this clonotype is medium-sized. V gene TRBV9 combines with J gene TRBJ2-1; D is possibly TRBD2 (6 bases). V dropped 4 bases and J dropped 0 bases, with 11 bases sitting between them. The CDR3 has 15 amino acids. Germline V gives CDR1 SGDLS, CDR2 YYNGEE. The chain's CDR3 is CASSFGGTSYNEQFF. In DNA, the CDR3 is TGTGCCAGCAGCTTTGGGGGGACCTCCTACAATGAGCAGTTCTTC.

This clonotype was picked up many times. Here the CDR3 reads CATSSWQGSYEQYV. The DNA of the CDR3 is TGTGCCACCAGCTCTTGGCAGGGATCCTACGAGCAGTACGTC. The gene calls are TRBV15 and TRBJ2-7, with D possibly matching TRBD1 (5 bases). The V end lost 5 bases, the J end lost 1 base, and 12 bases lay between the germline ends. Germline CDR1 reads LNHNV; CDR2 reads YYDKDF (reference sequence). The CDR3 has 14 residues.

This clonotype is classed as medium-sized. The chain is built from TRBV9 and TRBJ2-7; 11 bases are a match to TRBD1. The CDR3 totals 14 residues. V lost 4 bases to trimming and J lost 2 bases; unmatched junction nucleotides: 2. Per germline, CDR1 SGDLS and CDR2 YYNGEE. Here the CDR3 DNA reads TGTGCCAGCAGCCCGGGACAGGGGGCCTACGAGCAGTACTTC. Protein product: CASSPGQGAYEQYF.

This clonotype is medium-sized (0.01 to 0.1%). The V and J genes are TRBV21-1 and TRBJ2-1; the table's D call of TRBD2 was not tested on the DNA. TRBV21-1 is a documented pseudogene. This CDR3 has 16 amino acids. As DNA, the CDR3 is TGTGCCAGCATCATGGGGAGCGGGGCCTCCTACAATGAGCAGTTCTTC. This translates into CASIMGSGASYNEQFF.

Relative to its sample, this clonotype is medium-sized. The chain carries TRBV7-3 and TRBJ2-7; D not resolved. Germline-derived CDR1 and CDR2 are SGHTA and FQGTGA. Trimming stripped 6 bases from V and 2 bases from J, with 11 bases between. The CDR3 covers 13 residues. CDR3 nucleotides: TGTGCCAGCAGTGAAGGCAGCGCCTACGAGCAGTACTTC. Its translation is CASSEGSAYEQYF. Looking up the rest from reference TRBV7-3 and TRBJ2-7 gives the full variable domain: GAGVSQTPSNKVTEKGKYVELRCDPISGHTALYWYRQSLGQGPEFLIYFQGTGAADDSGLPNDRFFAVRPEGSVSTLKIQRTERGDSAVYLCASSEGSAYEQYFGPGTRLTVT.

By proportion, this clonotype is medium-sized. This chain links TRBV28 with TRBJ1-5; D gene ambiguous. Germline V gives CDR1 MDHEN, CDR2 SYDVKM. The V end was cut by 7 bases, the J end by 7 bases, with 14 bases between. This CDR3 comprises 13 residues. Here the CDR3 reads CASTPGRGQPQHF. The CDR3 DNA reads TGTGCCAGCACTCCCGGACGAGGGCAGCCCCAGCATTTT.

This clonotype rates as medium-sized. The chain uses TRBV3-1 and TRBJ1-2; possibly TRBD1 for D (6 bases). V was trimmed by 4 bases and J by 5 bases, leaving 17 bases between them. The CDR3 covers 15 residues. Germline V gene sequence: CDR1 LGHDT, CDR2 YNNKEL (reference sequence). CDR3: CASSPSLGGAYGYTF. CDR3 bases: TGTGCCAGCAGCCCATCCCTAGGGGGGGCATATGGCTACACCTTC. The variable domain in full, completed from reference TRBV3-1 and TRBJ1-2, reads DTAVSQTPKYLVTQMGNDKSIKCEQNLGHDTMYWYKQDSKKFLKIMFSYNNKELIINETVPNRFSPKSPDKAHLNLHINSLELGDSAVYFCASSPSLGGAYGYTFGSGTRLTVV.

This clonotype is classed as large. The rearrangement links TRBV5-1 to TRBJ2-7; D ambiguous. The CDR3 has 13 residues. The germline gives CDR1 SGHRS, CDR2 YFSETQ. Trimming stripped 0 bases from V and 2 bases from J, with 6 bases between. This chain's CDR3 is CASSLDEAYEQYF. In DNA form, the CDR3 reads TGCGCCAGCAGCTTGGACGAAGCCTACGAGCAGTACTTC.

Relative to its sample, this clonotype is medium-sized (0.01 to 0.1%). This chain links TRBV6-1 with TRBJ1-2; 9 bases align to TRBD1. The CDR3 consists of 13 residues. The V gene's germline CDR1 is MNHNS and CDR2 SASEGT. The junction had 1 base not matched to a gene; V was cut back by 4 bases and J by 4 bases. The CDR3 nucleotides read TGTGCCAGCAGTGGGGGACAGGGCTATGGCTACACCTTC. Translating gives CASSGGQGYGYTF.